The 32 T cell receptor beta chains below were found in one sample sequenced in a study of post-analysis software for immune sequencing data (dated by TCRdb to about 2015). Broader findings and caveats from the paper: Roughly 5 TRBV segments, including TRBV5-6, TRBV5-1 and TRBV20-1, were significantly more frequent in patients than controls.

Their antigens are not known. The method was PCR. For sequencing, an Illumina HiSeq 2500 was employed. To reduce PCR and sequencing biases, unique molecular identifiers were built into the TCR beta cDNA libraries. Starting from the raw public reads, TCRdb applied fastp trimming at Q25, assembled clones with MiXCR and retained in-frame beta chains. Each CDR3 protein gets just one entry, which takes the most common genes and DNA from the rows behind it. The sample contains roughly 410,000 distinct CDR3 sequences, less than 35% of them found a single time. 13% of the sample lies in the top ten. Specimen: blood. These receptors all stem from a girl aged 5 to 17 with multiple sclerosis.

V gene TRBV19 combines with J gene TRBJ2-7; D is unresolved. This CDR3 has 13 residues. Germline lookup yields CDR1 LNHDA and CDR2 SQIVND (reference sequence). V was pared by 10 bases and J by 1 base, with 14 bases between. CDR3 in amino acids: CATAAAQSYEQYF. In DNA form, the CDR3 reads TGTGCCACCGCGGCGGCCCAATCCTACGAGCAGTACTTC.

This clonotype was observed a handful of times. This sequence joins TRBV20-1 and TRBJ2-2; TRBD1 is a possible D gene (5 bases). Germline V CDR1 and CDR2: DFQATT, SNEGSKA (reference sequence). Trimming shortened V by 5 bases and J by 4 bases, and 14 bases separated the two germline ends. The CDR3 totals 14 residues. The CDR3 spells CSAQVQRGTGELFF. The CDR3 nucleotides are TGCAGTGCTCAGGTCCAAAGGGGCACCGGGGAGCTGTTTTTT.

This clonotype occurred many times. The V gene is TRBV29-1, the J gene TRBJ2-1; tentative D call: TRBD1 (6 bases). With 1 base removed from V and 3 bases from J, the gap between germline ends came to 13 bases. The length of the CDR3 is 15 residues. The germline gives CDR1 SQVTM, CDR2 ANQGSEA. CDR3 in amino acids: CSVEAQGLRYNEQFF. Here the CDR3 DNA reads TGCAGCGTTGAAGCACAGGGCTTACGCTACAATGAGCAGTTCTTC.

This clonotype has a handful of counts. The CDR3 loop reads CASSLLTSGGLRSYNEQFF. In DNA, the CDR3 is TGTGCCAGCAGCCTTCTGACTAGCGGGGGCCTCCGCTCCTACAATGAGCAGTTCTTC. J is TRBJ2-1 and V is TRBV7-9, with 12 bases that match TRBD2. Germline loops: CDR1 SEHNR, CDR2 FQNEAQ (reference sequence). J was trimmed by 0 bases and V by 5 bases; bases with no gene match: 11. CDR3 length: 19 residues.

The V call is TRBV5-5, the J call TRBJ1-1; D not resolved. The length of the CDR3 is 14 residues. Germline V gene lookup returns CDR1 SGHKS and CDR2 YYEKEE (reference sequence). Trimming took off 0 bases at V and 5 bases at J, with 11 bases between the two ends. The CDR3: CASSLAVGWTEAFF. The CDR3 coding sequence is TGTGCCAGCAGCTTGGCCGTCGGATGGACTGAAGCTTTCTTT.

This chain links TRBV3-1 with TRBJ2-3; D possibly matches TRBD1 or TRBD2 (6 bases each). Trimming stripped 4 bases from V and 6 bases from J, with 14 bases between. Germline CDR1 and CDR2: LGHDT and YNNKEL (reference sequence). The CDR3 extends over 14 amino acids. Here the CDR3 reads CASSPTGTPDTQYF. The CDR3 coding sequence is TGTGCCAGCAGCCCAACAGGGACTCCGGATACGCAGTATTTT.

Comment on this clonotype: Relative to the germline gene, one junction end is altered; a read error may explain this. V usage is TRBV3-1 and J usage is TRBJ1-1, with D possibly being TRBD1 (6 bases). Germline assignment: CDR1 LGHDT and CDR2 YNNKEL (reference sequence). The CDR3 extends over 12 amino acids. The DNA for the CDR3 is TGTGCCAGCAGCCGTGGACAGACTGGAGCTTTCTTT. It specifies CASSRGQTGAFF.

V usage is TRBV5-1 and J usage is TRBJ2-2; TRBD1 matches 8 bases. The CDR3 has 15 amino acids. In germline, CDR1 is SGHRS, CDR2 YFSETQ. The junction had 8 bases not matched to a gene; V was cut back by 4 bases and J by 6 bases. The CDR3 is CASSHLTGEAGELFF. The CDR3 DNA follows: TGCGCCAGCAGCCACCTGACAGGGGAGGCCGGGGAGCTGTTTTTT.

CDR3 region: CASSDLTDGANVLTF. In DNA form, the CDR3 reads TGTGCCAGCAGCGACCTGACGGATGGGGCCAACGTCCTGACTTTC. The gene calls are TRBV12-3 or TRBV12-4 and TRBJ2-6; D is unclear. Trimming took 6 bases from V and 3 from J, leaving 12 bases between them. There are 15 residues in the CDR3.

This clonotype was observed a handful of times. The rearrangement uses TRBV11-3 and TRBJ2-5, with 7 bases that match TRBD1. Trimming took 5 bases from V and 2 from J; bases not matched to a gene: 5. The CDR3 length is 14 residues. Germline loops: CDR1 SGHNT, CDR2 YENEEA. CDR3 sequence: CASSQGDVQETQYF. The CDR3 DNA sequence: TGTGCCAGCAGCCAGGGGGACGTGCAAGAGACCCAGTACTTC.

The chain is built from TRBV29-1 and TRBJ1-2; 8 bases align to TRBD1. Looked up from germline, CDR1 is SQVTM and CDR2 is ANQGSEA. The CDR3 totals 14 residues. V was clipped by 0 bases and J by 5 bases; unmatched bases: 5. The CDR3 loop reads CSVEDPGQGYGYTF. In DNA, the CDR3 is TGCAGCGTTGAAGATCCCGGACAGGGTTATGGCTACACCTTC.

This clonotype was observed a handful of times. This rearrangement joins TRBV7-9 to TRBJ2-7; TRBD1 matches 7 bases. Per the germline V gene, CDR1 is SEHNR and CDR2 is FQNEAQ (reference sequence). V was pared by 5 bases and J by 2 bases, with 3 bases of the junction left unmatched. This CDR3 is built from 13 residues. The CDR3 spells CASSGTGAYEQYF. CDR3 nucleotides: TGTGCCAGCAGCGGTACAGGGGCCTACGAGCAGTACTTC.

This clonotype was seen a single time. This chain connects TRBV20-1 to TRBJ2-7; 7 positions agree with TRBD2. Trimming took 0 bases from V and 7 from J; bases not matched to a gene: 21. In germline, CDR1 is DFQATT, CDR2 SNEGSKA (reference sequence). This CDR3 has 18 amino acids. As DNA, the CDR3 is TGCAGTGCTAGAGATTTCGGCGTTAGGGGAGGGCGAGACAATGAGCAGTACTTC. Translated: CSARDFGVRGGRDNEQYF.

The chain couples TRBV2 to TRBJ2-7, with 7 bases identical to TRBD1. The J call is in doubt because the DNA end fits TRBJ2-5 better. The CDR3 loop spans 12 amino acids. Germline CDR1 reads SNHLY; CDR2 reads FYNNEI. The CDR3 DNA reads as TGTGCCACGAGGGGACAGCAAGAGACCCAGTACTTC. Amino acids: CATRGQQETQYF.

The chain combines TRBV13 with TRBJ1-2; 7 nucleotides line up with TRBD1. Germline V gives CDR1 PRHDT, CDR2 FYEKMQ (reference sequence). Germline trimming cut 5 bases from V and 6 bases from J; bases unmatched to any gene: 15. This CDR3 comprises 16 residues. The CDR3 DNA reads as TGTGCCAGCAGCGATCCAGGGGGGAGGGTCTTTGATGGCTACACCTTC. Its translation is CASSDPGGRVFDGYTF.

Only a few counts were recorded for this clonotype. The rearrangement joins TRBV4-2 to TRBJ2-1; 10 nucleotides agree with TRBD2. Unmatched junction bases numbered 10, after V lost 3 bases and J lost 5 bases. Per germline, CDR1 LGHNA and CDR2 YNFKEQ. CDR3 length equals 17 residues. The CDR3 protein is CASSQDIGLAVDNEQFF. In DNA form, the CDR3 reads TGTGCCAGCAGCCAGGACATCGGACTAGCGGTCGACAATGAGCAGTTCTTC.

The chain is built from TRBV20-1 and TRBJ1-6, with 12 bases fitting TRBD1. The germline V gene encodes CDR1 DFQATT and CDR2 SNEGSKA (reference sequence). J lost 9 bases, V lost 3 bases, and 15 bases had no gene match. The CDR3 totals 18 residues. The CDR3 DNA reads TGCAGTGCTAGGGCCGTGGAGGGGACAGGGGGCTTCATTTCACCCCTCCACTTT. Protein: CSARAVEGTGGFISPLHF.

A few counts support this clonotype. This chain uses TRBV7-9 with TRBJ2-7; 12 nucleotides align to TRBD2. Per the germline V gene, CDR1 is SEHNR and CDR2 is FQNEAQ (reference sequence). The CDR3 has 15 residues. J lost 4 bases, V lost 1 base, and 2 bases had no gene match. In nucleotides, the CDR3 is TGTGCCAGCAGCTTAGGGACTAGCGGGGTTTACGAGCAGTACTTC. Translation: CASSLGTSGVYEQYF.

The chain has TRBV20-1 and TRBJ2-5; TRBD2 is a possible D gene (5 bases). CDR1 and CDR2 (germline): DFQATT, SNEGSKA (reference sequence). V was shortened by 3 bases and J by 1 base, with 9 bases between the two germline ends. The CDR3 runs 13 residues. The CDR3 sequence is CSARLALQETQYF. The CDR3 DNA is TGCAGTGCTAGGCTAGCTCTCCAAGAGACCCAGTACTTC.

The rearrangement joins TRBV5-6 to TRBJ2-7, with TRBD2 matching 7 bases. Germline CDR1 SGHDT, CDR2 YYEEEE. V dropped 4 bases and J dropped 2; count of bases not matched to a gene: 15. CDR3 size: 17 residues. This CDR3 is CASSPRVAGILTYEQYF. The CDR3 DNA sequence: TGTGCCAGCAGCCCCCGAGTAGCGGGCATTCTCACCTACGAGCAGTACTTC.

The CDR3 DNA is TGTGCCAGCAGCTTAGACAGGGATCACGAGCAGTACTTC. It yields the protein CASSLDRDHEQYF. This chain joins TRBV7-9 and TRBJ2-5, with a weak D call TRBD1 (6 bases). The DNA matches TRBJ2-7 better at its end, which makes the J call doubtful. CDR1 SEHNR and CDR2 FQNEAQ come from the germline V gene (reference sequence). This CDR3 region has 13 residues.

This chain links TRBV2 with TRBJ1-1, with 7 positions matching TRBD1. Germline CDR1 is SNHLY and CDR2 is FYNNEI. The CDR3 totals 12 residues. V lost 6 bases to trimming and J lost 8 bases; unmatched junction nucleotides: 6. The CDR3 DNA is TGTGCCAGCAGGGGGACGGACAGGGAAGCTTTCTTT. It yields the protein CASRGTDREAFF.

The sample holds a few counts of this clonotype. The chain links TRBV12-3 or TRBV12-4 to TRBJ2-7, with 11 bases matching TRBD1. The V and J ends lost 6 bases and 4 bases, in that order; junction bases with no gene match: 8. This CDR3 contains 15 residues. CDR3 bases: TGTGCCAGCAGACCCGGACAGGGGGCTCCTTACGAGCAGTACTTC. Translation: CASRPGQGAPYEQYF.

A few counts support this clonotype. The rearrangement uses TRBV29-1 and TRBJ2-7; TRBD2 matches at 13 bases. Germline trimming cut 5 bases from V and 2 bases from J; bases unmatched to any gene: 6. Germline V gene sequence: CDR1 SQVTM, CDR2 ANQGSEA. This CDR3 contains 15 residues. The CDR3 DNA sequence: TGCAGCGTTAGCACTAGCGGGAGGGCCGCCTACGAGCAGTACTTC. This encodes CSVSTSGRAAYEQYF.

The chain is built from TRBV5-1 and TRBJ1-2; 8 nucleotides agree with TRBD1. The CDR3 has 16 amino acids. The germline V gene has CDR1 SGHRS and CDR2 YFSETQ. V was pared by 5 bases and J by 4 bases, with 13 bases of the junction left unmatched. The CDR3 loop is CASRDGTGGGLYGYTF. The CDR3, as DNA: TGCGCCAGCAGAGATGGGACAGGAGGGGGCCTCTATGGCTACACCTTC.

This clonotype has a handful of counts. V and J are TRBV7-8 and TRBJ2-1; D possibly corresponds to TRBD1 (6 bases). The germline V gene encodes CDR1 SGHVS and CDR2 FQNEAQ. With 6 bases removed from V and 6 bases from J, the gap between germline ends came to 18 bases. The length of the CDR3 is 15 residues. The CDR3 spells CASSAGQNAINEQFF. The CDR3 DNA reads TGTGCCAGCAGTGCCGGACAGAACGCCATCAATGAGCAGTTCTTC.

This clonotype was seen a few times. The chain is built from TRBV20-1 and TRBJ2-1; D is ambiguous. The CDR3 runs to 15 residues. The germline V gene encodes CDR1 DFQATT and CDR2 SNEGSKA (reference sequence). Trimming stripped 0 bases from V and 2 bases from J, with 11 bases between. The CDR3 loop is CSARDAERPYNEQFF. DNA for the CDR3: TGCAGTGCTAGAGATGCCGAACGCCCCTACAATGAGCAGTTCTTC.

The sample holds a few counts of this clonotype. This chain joins TRBV4-3 and TRBJ2-1; D gene uncertain. This CDR3 has 14 residues. Trimming shortened V by 1 base and J by 3 bases, and 7 bases separated the two germline ends. The V gene's germline CDR1 is LGHNA and CDR2 YSLEER. The CDR3 coding sequence is TGCGCCAGCAGCCAAGTTCACAACTACAATGAGCAGTTCTTC. This gives the protein CASSQVHNYNEQFF.

This clonotype was observed a few times. The V call is TRBV4-3, the J call TRBJ1-2; no definite D call. Germline CDR1 and CDR2: LGHNA and YSLEER. The ends were cut back, 0 bases at V and 4 bases at J, with 9 bases in the middle. This CDR3 is built from 14 residues. CDR3 bases: TGCGCCAGCAGCCAAGACGGGAGTTTCTATGGCTACACCTTC. Protein product: CASSQDGSFYGYTF.

In this sample, this clonotype turned up once. The chain couples TRBV5-1 to TRBJ1-1; possibly TRBD1 for D (6 bases). V lost 0 bases and J 11 bases, leaving 17 bases between the germline ends. There are 14 residues in the CDR3. Germline V gives CDR1 SGHRS, CDR2 YFSETQ. In DNA form, the CDR3 reads TGCGCCAGCAGCTTGGACACAGGGTCGGGAAATGCTTTCTTT. Encoded protein: CASSLDTGSGNAFF. Full variable domain (rest looked up from reference TRBV5-1 and TRBJ1-1): KAGVTQTPRYLIKTRGQQVTLSCSPISGHRSVSWYQQTPGQGLQFLFEYFSETQRNKGNFPGRFSGRQFSNSRSEMNVSTLELGDSALYLCASSLDTGSGNAFFGQGTRLTVV.

The rearrangement links TRBV6-6 to TRBJ1-2; TRBD1 is a possible D gene (6 bases). The germline gives CDR1 MNHNY, CDR2 SVGAGI (reference sequence). V was trimmed by 3 bases and J by 11 bases, leaving 19 bases between them. The CDR3 runs to 14 residues. The DNA for the CDR3 is TGTGCCAGCAGTTATACAGCCGAAGGGGGAAGATACACCTTC. It yields the protein CASSYTAEGGRYTF.

This clonotype came up a few times. The chain uses TRBV6-5 and TRBJ2-3; 7 bases align to TRBD2. The length of the CDR3 is 14 residues. The J segment lost 5 bases and the V segment lost 0 bases, leaving 2 bases of the junction unmatched. Germline CDR1 MNHEY, CDR2 SVGAGI. The CDR3 nucleotides read TGTGCCAGCAGTTACTCGGGGGGGGGAGATACGCAGTATTTT. Its protein is CASSYSGGGDTQYF.